This T cell receptor beta chain was captured by sequencing in a study of blood T cell repertoires in COVID-19 (dated by TCRdb to about 2020). At the level of the whole study: Samples covering the acute and convalescent phases of COVID-19 were provided by collaborators in the United States, Italy and Spain. Nearly every sample came with metadata listing a de-identified subject ID, COVID-19 status, age in years and sex. The prospective study material was composed of cDNA or gDNA derived from T cells, B-cell-depleted T cells, or PBMCs. Deeply sampled blood TCRbeta repertoires from subjects exposed to, actively infected with, or recovered from COVID-19 were included in the dataset. The repertoires were released in a freely available public database meant as a resource for research on the immune response to SARS-CoV-2. The samples were drawn from the first 160 participants of the ongoing ImmuneRACE study and from 1,254 subjects provided by 6 global collaborators. Where available, HLA class I and class II types were obtained from metadata supplied by the sample provider rather than from assay-based typing.

What the work shows at the level of the full study, not this receptor alone: How much clinical and demographic metadata was included differed by source and by participant, and the metadata was provided uncurated.

The immunoSEQ Assay, a bias-controlled multiplex PCR, was used to amplify TCRbeta CDR3 regions from genomic DNA. The original pipeline was this. The number of nucleated cells in each sample was estimated from the amplification of reference gene primers within the assay. To quantify the absolute abundance of each unique TCRbeta CDR3 rearrangement, sequence reads were collapsed and filtered. Productive Simpson clonality was computed per sample as the square root of Simpson's diversity index over productive rearrangements. TCRdb took over this immuneACCESS table, retaining in-frame rearrangements with V and J assigned. Such tables are incomplete; in checked studies, under half of the missing clones stem from an unresolved V gene, and the remainder is unexplained. V and J calls and clone size come straight from that table; D and trimming were deduced from the DNA. Across this sample there are about 180,000 clones, with nearly 80% seen only once. The ten largest clones represent approximately 15% of the sample.

Enrolling through a virtual design, the prospective study's participants ranged in age from roughly 18 to 95 years and lived across around 25 United States geographic areas. In the prospective study, participants were assigned to cohorts based on the clinical history participants reported in a screening survey and a study questionnaire. Exposed participants were defined as having been in contact with someone with a PCR-confirmed or clinician-diagnosed COVID-19 case within 2 weeks of study entry. In the prospective study, mobile phlebotomists collected whole blood, serum and a nasopharyngeal or oropharyngeal swab from each participant. Over an approximately 2-month period, participants in the prospective study had the option of providing additional blood draws and questionnaires. Prospective study blood samples were shipped either frozen or at room temperature before DNA extraction. After removal of 3 bases from V and 5 bases from J, the junction retains 8 bases not matched to a gene. The CDR3 runs 16 residues from the cysteine to the phenylalanine. The retained sequence is limited to the CDR3, 48 bases, with the frame set at the first base. Based on the germline V gene, the CDR1 and CDR2 sequences are MGHDK and SYGVNS.

Comment on this clone: There is no known antigen for this receptor. No quality values exist for individual bases; no much larger clone is one base distant.

Sequences were obtained from PBMCs or T cells enriched from blood (not recorded which). The sequence links TRBV25-1 to TRBJ2-5; 11 bases in the middle match TRBD2. The sequence derives from a man aged 55 to 70 who had been exposed to COVID-19. The CDR3 corresponds to CASSDTSGSRRETQYF. Read as DNA, the sequence is TGTGCCAGCAGTGATACTAGCGGGAGTCGTCGGGAGACCCAGTACTTC.